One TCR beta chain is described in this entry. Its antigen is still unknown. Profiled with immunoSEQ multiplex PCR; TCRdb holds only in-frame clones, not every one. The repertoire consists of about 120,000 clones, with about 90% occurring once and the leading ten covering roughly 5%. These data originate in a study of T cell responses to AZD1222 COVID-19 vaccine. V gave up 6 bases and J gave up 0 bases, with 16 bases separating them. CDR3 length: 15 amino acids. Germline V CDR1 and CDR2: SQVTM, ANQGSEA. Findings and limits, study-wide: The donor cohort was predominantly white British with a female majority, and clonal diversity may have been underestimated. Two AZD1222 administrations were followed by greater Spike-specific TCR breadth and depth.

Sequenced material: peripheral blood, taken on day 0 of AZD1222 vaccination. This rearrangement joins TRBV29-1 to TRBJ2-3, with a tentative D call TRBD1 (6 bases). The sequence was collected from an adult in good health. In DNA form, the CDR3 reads TGCAGCGTCCAACAGGGAAAAACTAGCACAGATACGCAGTATTTT. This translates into CSVQQGKTSTDTQYF.